This TCR beta chain was recovered during a study of blood T cells in healthy people across ages (dated by TCRdb to about 2015). With respect to the entire study: In model experiments, roughly one uniquely barcoded TCR beta cDNA molecule per two T cells was captured by template switching. Four age groups were formed from the donors: young (average approximately 17 years), middle-aged (less than 40), aged (roughly 58) and long-lived (around 80). The study measured age-related changes in TCR beta repertoire diversity using deep sequencing normalized with unique cDNA molecular identifiers. Using the same blood draw, the study looked at two additional independent replicas of 1 million unique cDNA reads for two donors, one aged 18 to 30 and the other aged 80 or older.

The donors were roughly 39 Caucasian individuals from Russia, aged about 6 to 95 years, who were systemically healthy. Ten milliliters of peripheral blood were drawn from each donor into EDTA-treated Vacutainer tubes. Ficoll-Paque density-gradient centrifugation was used to isolate PBMCs, with at least 6 million obtained per sample. Total RNA was extracted from PBMCs with Trizol reagent, with at least 5 micrograms obtained per sample. For every donor, an aliquot of PBMCs went through flow cytometry to measure the percentages of naive CD45RAhigh/CD27high T cells. Comment on this clonotype: Which antigen it targets is not known. The record has no base qualities; no much larger clone is one base away.

CDR3 length: 14 amino acids, cysteine to phenylalanine. Only the CDR3 region is kept as DNA, spanning 42 bases read in frame from base 1. After removal of 2 bases from V and 6 bases from J, the junction retains 7 bases not matched to a gene. Via the germline V gene (reference sequence), CDR1 is LGHDT and CDR2 YNNKEL. What the work shows at the level of the full study, not this receptor alone: The CMV infection status of donors was not known, potentially confounding age-related changes in expanded clonotypes. Total diversity estimates from one million sequenced T cells were considered lower bounds and underestimates. Observed TCR beta diversity correlated strongly with the percentage of naive T cells measured by flow cytometry. Since profiling was done on bulk unsorted PBMCs, naive and antigen-experienced compartments could not be conclusively compared. As age increased, observed TCR beta diversity per million T cells dropped in a roughly linear way, and a significant reduction was already evident by age approximately 40. Compared with the aged group, more naive CD4+ T cells, fewer expanded clones and increased TCR diversity were shown by the long-lived group, suggesting age selection.

The library was produced with 5' RACE. For sequencing, an Illumina HiSeq 2500 was employed. The second PCR ran for roughly 7 to 12 cycles and used a J-beta primer mix along with a sample-barcoded 5' primer. Each TCR beta cDNA molecule received a unique molecular identifier from a template-switch 5' adaptor carrying 12 random nucleotides. Each sample yielded at least 3 million CDR3-containing paired-end reads. The Mint cDNA synthesis kit, primed by a TRBC-specific oligonucleotide, was used to synthesize first-strand cDNA from all RNA. Following uracil-DNA glycosylase treatment, a first 18-cycle PCR with universal primers M1SS and BC2_uni_R was performed on all cDNA. The source study handled its data this way. Each sample was normalized by randomly selecting 1 million high-quality reads, each carrying a distinct molecular identifier. Instead of being binned into consensus sequences, reads that shared molecular identifiers were thrown out. MiTCR, run with a Q25 quality threshold and the strictest error-elimination algorithm, handled CDR3 identification, clonotype clustering and error correction. A nonparametric unseen species model with Euler transformation was used to estimate a lower bound on total TCR beta diversity. TCRdb reprocessed the public reads (quality trimming at Q25 with fastp, clone calling with MiXCR) and kept in-frame beta chains. CDR3 protein sequences are deduplicated, and each keeps its most common genes and DNA. It is TCRdb's table, rather than the study itself, that gives the V and J calls and clone size. The sample data list roughly 700,000 distinct CDR3 sequences, and 25% of these were observed just once. Clones ranked in the top ten supply under 10% of the sample.

Another study also made use of these data, one on T cells of mothers and their children. The second study's paper adds: Nine systemically healthy Caucasian individuals served as donors, namely three mothers together with their six children. cDNA synthesis used all of the extracted RNA, with around 1.6 ug of RNA in each 15 ul reaction. Sample barcodes and 2-4 random nucleotides were added via the M1S primer in the second PCR. Over 8 million TCR beta CDR3 reads came from each mother, compared with 2.5 million to 3.5 million reads from each child. TCR recombination output is similarly shaped by thymic selection in related and unrelated pairs, with a minor effect exerted by inherited differences. Normalized repertoire overlap was always slightly but never significantly higher in related than unrelated mother-child pairs. Persistent microchimeric T cell clones were not detected, at a sensitivity of about 100 clones per million clonotypes. Deep NGS was used in the study to compare the TCR beta repertoires of mothers and children and to look for features that separate related mother-child pairs from unrelated individuals. On average, the children were roughly 12 +/- 4 years old, while the mothers were about 40 +/- 4 years old. After adapters were ligated using NEBNext reagents, the libraries underwent 100+100 nt paired-end sequencing on an Illumina HiSeq 2000. To avoid cross-contamination, the mother libraries and the child libraries were prepared a month apart and sequenced in separate runs. For each donor, somewhere between roughly 450,000 and 2,100,000 distinct TCR beta clonotypes were identified. Naive TCR beta clonotypes were estimated from low-frequency clonotypes matched to each donor's FACS-determined naive share, without sorting.

The specimen was blood. The V and J genes are TRBV3-1 and TRBJ2-7; TRBD2 agrees with 7 junctional bases. The TCR sequence derives from a boy between 10 and 17 years old in good health. In nucleotides, the sequence is TGTGCCAGCAGCCAAAGCGGGGCCTCTGTCGAGCAGTACTTC. Its coded protein is CASSQSGASVEQYF.